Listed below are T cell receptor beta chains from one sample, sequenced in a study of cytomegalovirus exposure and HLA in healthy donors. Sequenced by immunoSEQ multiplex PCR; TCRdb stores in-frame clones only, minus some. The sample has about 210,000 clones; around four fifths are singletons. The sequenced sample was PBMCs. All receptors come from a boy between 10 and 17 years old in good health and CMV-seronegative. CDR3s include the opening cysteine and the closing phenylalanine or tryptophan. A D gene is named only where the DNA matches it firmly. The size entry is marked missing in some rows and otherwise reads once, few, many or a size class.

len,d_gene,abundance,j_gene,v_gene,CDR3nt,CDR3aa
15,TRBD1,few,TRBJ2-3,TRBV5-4,TGTGCCAGCAGAGGACAGGGCACGAGCACAGATACGCAGTATTTT,CASRGQGTSTDTQYF
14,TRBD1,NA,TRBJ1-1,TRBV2,TGTGCCAGCAGAAGGGGGGACAGGAACACTGAAGCTTTCTTT,CASRRGDRNTEAFF
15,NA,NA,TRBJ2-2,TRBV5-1,TGCGCCAGCAGCTTGGCGGGTGGGAACACCGGGGAGCTGTTTTTT,CASSLAGGNTGELFF
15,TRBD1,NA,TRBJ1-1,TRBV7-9,TGTGCCAGCAGCGCACACGACAGGGGGGACACTGAAGCTTTCTTT,CASSAHDRGDTEAFF
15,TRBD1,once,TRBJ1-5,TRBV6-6,TGTGCCAGCAGTTCCGGACAGGGCAGCAGTCAGCCCCAGCATTTT,CASSSGQGSSQPQHF
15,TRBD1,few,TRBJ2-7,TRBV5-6,TGTGCCAGCAGCTGGAGGACAGGGGTCGGGTACGAGCAGTACTTC,CASSWRTGVGYEQYF
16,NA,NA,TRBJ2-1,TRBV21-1,TGTGCCAGCAGCAAAGTGGTGTCGTTCCTATACAATGAGCAGTTCTTC,CASSKVVSFLYNEQFF
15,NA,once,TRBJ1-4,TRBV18,TGTGCCAGCTCCGTAACCGGGACTGAGACCGAAAAACTGTTTTTT,CASSVTGTETEKLFF
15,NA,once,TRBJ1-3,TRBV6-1,TGTGCCAGCAGTGTCGGTTACAGGTTTGGGGACACCATATATTTT,CASSVGYRFGDTIYF
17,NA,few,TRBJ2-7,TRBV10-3,TGTGCCATCAGTGAGTCGATAGGAGCCAGTGTGACCTACGAGCAGTACTTC,CAISESIGASVTYEQYF
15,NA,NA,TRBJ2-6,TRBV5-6,TGTGCCAGCAGCGACGACTTTGCTGGGGCCAACGTCCTGACTTTC,CASSDDFAGANVLTF
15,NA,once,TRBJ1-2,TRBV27,TGTGCCAGCAGTTTATCCCCCTACCCTAACTATGGCTACACCTTC,CASSLSPYPNYGYTF
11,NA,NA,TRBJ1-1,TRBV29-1,TGCAGCGTTGTCTCGGGGATTGAAACTTTCTTT,CSVVSGIETFF
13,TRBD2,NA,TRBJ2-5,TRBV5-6,TGTGCCAGCACCTTAGCGGGAGATGAGACCCAGTACTTC,CASTLAGDETQYF
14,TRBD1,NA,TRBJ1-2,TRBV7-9,TGTGCCAGCACCGTAGGACAGGGCGGGAATGGCTACACCTTC,CASTVGQGGNGYTF
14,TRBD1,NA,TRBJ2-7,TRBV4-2,TGTGCCAGCAGCCAAGCTTGGACAGGGAGCGAGCAGTACTTC,CASSQAWTGSEQYF
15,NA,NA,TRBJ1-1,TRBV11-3,TGTGCCAGCAGCTCAACGCCGACAAGAAACACTGAAGCTTTCTTT,CASSSTPTRNTEAFF
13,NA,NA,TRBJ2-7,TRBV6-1,TGTGCCAGCAGTGCTCGCAGGTTCTACGAGCAGTACTTC,CASSARRFYEQYF
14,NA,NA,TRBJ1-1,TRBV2,TGTGCCAGCAGTTTTTTGTTAGATTTCACTGAAGCTTTCTTT,CASSFLLDFTEAFF
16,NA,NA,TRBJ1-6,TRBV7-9,TGTGCCAGCAGCCCTAGTACAGGAGGGAGAAGGTCACCCCTCCACTTT,CASSPSTGGRRSPLHF
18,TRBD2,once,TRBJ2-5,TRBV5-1,TGCGCCAGCAGCTTGGTATTCACCCCCCCGACTAGCTCCAGGACCCAGTACTTC,CASSLVFTPPTSSRTQYF
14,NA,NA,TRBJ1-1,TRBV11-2,TGTGCCAGCAGCCGCGAGGGTGTAAACACTGAAGCTTTCTTT,CASSREGVNTEAFF
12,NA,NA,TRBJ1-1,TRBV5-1,TGCGCCAGCAGCTTGGCTGACACTGAAGCTTTCTTT,CASSLADTEAFF
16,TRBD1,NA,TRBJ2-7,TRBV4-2,TGTGCCAGCAGCCTCCGGGACAGGGGATTGTCCTACGAGCAGTACTTC,CASSLRDRGLSYEQYF
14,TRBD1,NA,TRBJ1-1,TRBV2,TGTGCCAGTGGGAGCTCCAACAGGGGATTGCCCGCTTTCTTT,CASGSSNRGLPAFF
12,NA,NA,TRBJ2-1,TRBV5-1,TGCGCCAGCAGCCGTCTGGACAGTGAGCAGTTCTTC,CASSRLDSEQFF
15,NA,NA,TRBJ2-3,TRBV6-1,TGTGCCAGCAGTGTTGGCACCGGGGGTGCAGATACGCAGTATTTT,CASSVGTGGADTQYF
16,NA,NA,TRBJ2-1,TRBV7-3,TGTGCCAGCAGCTTAAGGGGGGGGCAACCCTACAATGAGCAGTTCTTC,CASSLRGGQPYNEQFF
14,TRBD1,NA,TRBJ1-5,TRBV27,TGTGCCAGCAGTTTGGGAGACAGGGGGCAGCCCCAGCATTTT,CASSLGDRGQPQHF
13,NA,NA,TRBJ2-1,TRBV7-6,TGTGCCAGCAGCCGCGCTAGAAACAATGAGCAGTTCTTC,CASSRARNNEQFF
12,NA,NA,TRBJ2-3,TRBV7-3,TGTGCCAGCAGCTACTCGGGGGATACGCAGTATTTT,CASSYSGDTQYF
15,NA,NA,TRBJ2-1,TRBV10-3,TGTGCCATCAGTGTCGGGTTTGAGGGCGACAATGAGCAGTTCTTC,CAISVGFEGDNEQFF
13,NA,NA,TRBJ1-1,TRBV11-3,TGTGCCAGCGGGAGAAGCCCGGACGCTGAAGCTTTCTTT,CASGRSPDAEAFF
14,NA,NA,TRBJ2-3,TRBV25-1,TGTGCCAGCAGTGAAGAATTAGGGGGAGATACGCAGTATTTT,CASSEELGGDTQYF
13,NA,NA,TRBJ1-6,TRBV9,TGTGCCAGCAGCGGACATTCTAATTCACCCCTCCACTTT,CASSGHSNSPLHF
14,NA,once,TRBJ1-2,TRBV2,TGTGCCAACAATGAACAGGGCTCTAACTATGGCTACACCTTC,CANNEQGSNYGYTF
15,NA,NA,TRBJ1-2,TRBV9,TGTGCCAGCAGCGTCGTGCGGGGGCCGGGCTATGGCTACACCTTC,CASSVVRGPGYGYTF
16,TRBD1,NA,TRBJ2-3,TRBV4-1,TGCGCCAGCAGCCAGAGGGACAGGGGGCGCACAGATACGCAGTATTTT,CASSQRDRGRTDTQYF
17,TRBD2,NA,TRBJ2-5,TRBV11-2,TGTGCCAGCAGCCCCTCTCGGGGGGTGCTTTCCCCAGAGACCCAGTACTTC,CASSPSRGVLSPETQYF
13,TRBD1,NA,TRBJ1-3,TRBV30,TGTGCCTGGAGTGTATCCAGGGGGAACACCATATATTTT,CAWSVSRGNTIYF
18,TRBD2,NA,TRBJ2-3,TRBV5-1,TGCGCCAGCAGCTTGCGTAGTCTAGCGGGGCCCAGCACAGATACGCAGTATTTT,CASSLRSLAGPSTDTQYF
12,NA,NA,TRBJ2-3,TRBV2,TGTGCCAGCAGTGACGGGACAGATACGCAGTATTTT,CASSDGTDTQYF
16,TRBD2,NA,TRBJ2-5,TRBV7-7,TGTGCCAGCAGCTTAGGGAGGCTAGCGGGAGGAGAGACCCAGTACTTC,CASSLGRLAGGETQYF
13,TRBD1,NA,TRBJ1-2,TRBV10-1,TGCGCCAGCAGTCCGGGGACAGGGCTAGGCTACACCTTC,CASSPGTGLGYTF
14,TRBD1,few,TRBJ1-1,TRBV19,TGTGCCAGTAGCTTACAGGGGGGAGACACTGAAGCTTTCTTT,CASSLQGGDTEAFF
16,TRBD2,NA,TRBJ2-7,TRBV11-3,TGTGCCAGCAGCAACCCCGGGACTAGCGGGTCGTCCGAGCAGTACTTC,CASSNPGTSGSSEQYF
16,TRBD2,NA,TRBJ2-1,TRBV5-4,TGTGCCAGCAGCTTGCTGGCGGGGGGGCACGGGGATGAGCAGTTCTTC,CASSLLAGGHGDEQFF